This T cell receptor beta chain was sequenced in a study of post-analysis software for immune sequencing data. In the study overall: Progressive-relapsing, secondary progressive and relapsing-remitting multiple sclerosis were among the disease courses included.

Libraries were made from TCR beta cDNA, and they carried unique molecular identifiers. TCRdb called the PCR reads again in MiXCR, with one record for every CDR3 protein. The top ten clones hold roughly 0.54% of a sample with 700,000 to 800,000 distinct CDR3 sequences, 25% to 30% of them seen once. This clonotype has just a few counts. Antigen unknown. This CDR3 spans 15 amino acids. Germline CDR1 is SGHTA and CDR2 is FQGNSA. The V gene lost 6 bases and the J gene lost 0 bases, with 12 bases spanning the gap. General study findings and limits: Normalized Chao1 diversity in multiple sclerosis patients fell significantly below that of controls. When patients were compared with controls, five TRBV segments were more frequent, TRBV5-6, TRBV5-1 and TRBV20-1 among them.

Sequenced: blood. The chain is built from TRBV7-2 and TRBJ2-1; D possibly corresponds to TRBD1 (5 bases). The sequence was obtained from a girl aged 5 to 17 with multiple sclerosis. In DNA form, the CDR3 reads TGTGCCAGCAGGGGGCTACTCAGCTCCTACAATGAGCAGTTCTTC. It codes for CASRGLLSSYNEQFF. Full variable domain (missing parts from reference TRBV7-2 and TRBJ2-1): GAGVSQSPSNKVTEKGKDVELRCDPISGHTALYWYRQSLGQGLEFLIYFQGNSAPDKSGLPSDRFSAERTGGSVSTLTIQRTQQEDSAVYLCASRGLLSSYNEQFFGPGTRLTVL.